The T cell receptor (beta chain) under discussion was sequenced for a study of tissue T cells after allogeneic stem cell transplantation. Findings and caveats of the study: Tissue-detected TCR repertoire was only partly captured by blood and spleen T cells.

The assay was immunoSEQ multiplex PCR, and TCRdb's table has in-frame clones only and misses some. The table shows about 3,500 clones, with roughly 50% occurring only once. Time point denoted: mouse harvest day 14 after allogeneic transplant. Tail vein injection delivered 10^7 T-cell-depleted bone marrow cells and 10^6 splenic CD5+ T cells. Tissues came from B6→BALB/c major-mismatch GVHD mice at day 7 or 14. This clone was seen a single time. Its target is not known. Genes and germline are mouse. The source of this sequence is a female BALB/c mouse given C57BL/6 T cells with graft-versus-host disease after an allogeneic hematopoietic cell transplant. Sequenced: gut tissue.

The covered CDR3 bases are TGTGCAAGCAGCTCCTACTGGGGTAACACCGGGCAGCTCTAC. Its protein is CASSSYWGNTGQLY. The full CDR3 protein is CASSSYWGNTGQLYF. J is TRBJ2-2 and V is TRBV16, with TRBD2 matching over 7 bases. The CDR3 is cut off 1 residue early in the read; its end comes from the germline J gene. V lost 4 bases, J lost 2 bases, and 4 bases stayed unmatched. The CDR3 spans 15 residues. CDR1 is SGHSA and CDR2 is FRNQAP in the germline V gene.